Each of the 10 T cell receptor beta chains below was sequenced from the same sample in a study of PD-1 blockade in mismatch repair-deficient tumors. The protocol was immunoSEQ multiplex PCR, while the TCRdb copy is restricted to in-frame clones and leaves out a portion. The table has approximately 13,000 clones, roughly 86% seen once. The antigens these receptors bind are not known. The sample's time point: roughly 11-day in vitro stimulation with candidate neoantigen peptide 6. This specimen consisted of cells cultured in vitro, obtained from a patient treated with pembrolizumab. The source is an adult with mismatch repair-deficient cancer.

The chain combines TRBV5-1 with TRBJ2-3; 7 nucleotides agree with TRBD2. The V and J ends lost 4 bases and 0 bases, in that order; junction bases with no gene match: 8. The CDR3 length is 16 residues. CDR1 and CDR2 from the germline V gene are SGHRS and YFSETQ. DNA of the CDR3: TGCGCCAGCAGCGAGGAGCGGGGACTTAGCACAGATACGCAGTATTTT. Residues: CASSEERGLSTDTQYF.

This rearrangement joins TRBV4-1 to TRBJ1-5; D may be TRBD1 (6 bases). The germline V and J ends were trimmed by 1 base and 4 bases, with 14 bases remaining between them. This CDR3 has 16 amino acids. Germline assignment: CDR1 MGHRA and CDR2 YSYEKL. The CDR3 sequence is CASSQGMGTFNQPQHF. The CDR3, as DNA: TGCGCCAGCAGCCAAGGAATGGGGACATTTAATCAGCCCCAGCATTTT.

The CDR3 spells CASSRGYSGANVLTF. CDR3 in DNA: TGTGCCAGTAGCCGAGGGTACTCTGGGGCCAACGTCCTGACTTTC. The chain is built from TRBV19 and TRBJ2-6; D may be TRBD2 (5 bases). Germline CDR1 is LNHDA and CDR2 is SQIVND (reference sequence). This CDR3 is 15 amino acids long. With 6 bases removed from V and 0 bases from J, the gap between germline ends came to 9 bases.

The rearrangement links TRBV9 to TRBJ1-3, with TRBD1 matching over 9 bases. Unmatched junction bases numbered 10, after V lost 2 bases and J lost 4 bases. Per the germline V gene, CDR1 is SGDLS and CDR2 is YYNGEE. The CDR3 consists of 17 residues. DNA for the CDR3: TGTGCCAGCAGCGTTACCGGGACAGGGTTAGGGGGAAACACCATATATTTT. Protein sequence: CASSVTGTGLGGNTIYF.

The J gene is TRBJ2-1, the V gene TRBV14, with 14 bases matching TRBD2. Germline CDR1 and CDR2: SGHDN and FVKESK. The CDR3 is 16 residues long. V was pared by 5 bases and J by 8 bases, with 8 bases of the junction left unmatched. CDR3 region: CASSSWTSGRYHEQFF. The CDR3 nucleotides read TGTGCCAGCAGCTCCTGGACTAGCGGGAGGTACCATGAGCAGTTCTTC.

The V and J genes are TRBV27 and TRBJ1-1; D possibly corresponds to TRBD1 (5 bases). The CDR3 sequence is 14 residues long. V lost 3 bases and J 1 base, leaving 9 bases between the germline ends. Germline CDR1 and CDR2: MNHEY and SMNVEV (reference sequence). CDR3 nucleotide sequence: TGTGCCAGCAGTTTCCGTACAGGGAACACTGAAGCTTTCTTT. As protein: CASSFRTGNTEAFF.

J is TRBJ2-1 and V is TRBV27; D is possibly TRBD2 (5 bases). This CDR3 spans 14 amino acids. CDR1 is MNHEY and CDR2 is SMNVEV in the germline V gene (reference sequence). The V end lost 9 bases, the J end lost 5 bases, and 17 bases lay between the germline ends. The CDR3 nucleotides are TGTGCCAGTTCCTTTGCGGGCCCAAACAATGAGCAGTTCTTC. As protein: CASSFAGPNNEQFF.

This clone occurred a few times. The chain carries TRBV19 and TRBJ2-2; 9 bases line up with TRBD2. This CDR3 has 18 residues. Trimming removed 4 bases from V and 0 bases from J; junction bases left unmatched: 9. Germline V gives CDR1 LNHDA, CDR2 SQIVND (reference sequence). In DNA form, the CDR3 reads TGTGCCAGTAGTAATCGGGCTAGCGGGACAACGAACACCGGGGAGCTGTTTTTT. Residues: CASSNRASGTTNTGELFF.

The chain links TRBV7-2 to TRBJ2-3; TRBD2 matches at 8 bases. This CDR3 is 16 amino acids long. Germline V gene sequence: CDR1 SGHTA, CDR2 FQGNSA. V shed 5 bases and J 5 bases; nucleotides not matched to a gene: 12. The DNA for the CDR3 is TGTGCCAGCAGCCCGAGGACTAGCCTCACAGGAGATACGCAGTATTTT. Translation: CASSPRTSLTGDTQYF.

The chain employs TRBV19 and TRBJ1-5, with TRBD1 matching over 9 bases. The CDR3 contains 14 residues. Germline lookup yields CDR1 LNHDA and CDR2 SQIVND (reference sequence). V shed 5 bases and J 5 bases; nucleotides not matched to a gene: 4. The CDR3 bases are TGTGCCAGTAGTCTCTGGACAGGGGATCAGCCCCAGCATTTT. It yields the protein CASSLWTGDQPQHF.